This TCR beta chain was observed in a study of CD8 T cells in ankylosing spondylitis. Notes on the study in general: Researchers reportedly found disease-linked clones significantly enriched in matched ankylosing spondylitis synovial fluid. A number of the motif variants had already been described in reactive arthritis synovial fluid and blood. Researchers report that disease-linked clones proved CD8+ and relatively rare in peripheral blood.

Quantitative molecular-barcoded 5'-RACE generated the TCR beta libraries. Each CDR3 protein is one row after TCRdb ran MiXCR on the 5' RACE reads. The sample yields about 220,000 distinct CDR3 sequences, over 9.5% seen once. Germline V gene lookup returns CDR1 SEHNR and CDR2 FQNEAQ (reference sequence). This CDR3 region has 15 residues. V lost 3 bases, J lost 6 bases, and 7 bases stayed unmatched. With regard to this clonotype: The antigen remains unidentified.

The chain has TRBV7-9 and TRBJ2-1; 8 bases are shared with TRBD2. Material: blood, either unsorted or a sorted T cell fraction (not recorded which). This clonotype was obtained from a male donor with ankylosing spondylitis or in good health (not recorded which). The CDR3 coding sequence is TGTGCCAGCAGCTTCGGCGGGGGGCCCCCCAATGAGCAGTTCTTC. Translation gives CASSFGGGPPNEQFF.